This T cell receptor (beta chain) was captured by sequencing in a study of blood T cells in healthy people across ages. Then a second PCR, running about 6 to 12 cycles, was carried out with a sample-barcoded 5' primer and a J-beta primer mix. Each CDR3 protein gets one entry after TCRdb re-called the 5' RACE reads with MiXCR. The sample contains fewer than 2 million distinct CDR3 sequences, roughly two fifths of which appear only once. V shed 7 bases, J shed 0 bases, and the junction held 7 bases outside the gene matches. The CDR3 length is 16 residues. CDR1 ENHRY and CDR2 SYGVKD come from the germline V gene.

Sequencing input: blood. This TCR was sampled from a human donor in good health. The chain carries TRBV10-3 and TRBJ2-1, with 9 bases aligning to TRBD2. The CDR3 here is CAIKDSGGPSYNEQFF. As DNA, the CDR3 is TGTGCCATCAAGGATAGCGGGGGCCCCTCCTACAATGAGCAGTTCTTC.